This TCR beta chain was recovered during a study of T cell responses to AZD1222 COVID-19 vaccine. Sequencing used immunoSEQ multiplex PCR; TCRdb keeps in-frame clones, though not all of them. Here the sample spans 95,000 to 100,000 clones, over 75% being singletons. Details on this clone: One end of the junction varies from germline; a read error may be responsible.

Germline-derived CDR1 and CDR2 are MNHNS and SASEGT. CDR3 size: 16 residues. The V and J genes are TRBV6-1 and TRBJ2-3, with 9 bases that match TRBD2. The receptor was derived from an adult who received the AZD1222 COVID-19 vaccine. The sample was peripheral blood, taken 28 days after the second AZD1222 dose. The CDR3 coding sequence is TGTGCCAGCAGTAAAGCTAGCGGGGCGAGCACAGATACGCAGTATTTT. Protein sequence: CASSKASGASTDTQYF.